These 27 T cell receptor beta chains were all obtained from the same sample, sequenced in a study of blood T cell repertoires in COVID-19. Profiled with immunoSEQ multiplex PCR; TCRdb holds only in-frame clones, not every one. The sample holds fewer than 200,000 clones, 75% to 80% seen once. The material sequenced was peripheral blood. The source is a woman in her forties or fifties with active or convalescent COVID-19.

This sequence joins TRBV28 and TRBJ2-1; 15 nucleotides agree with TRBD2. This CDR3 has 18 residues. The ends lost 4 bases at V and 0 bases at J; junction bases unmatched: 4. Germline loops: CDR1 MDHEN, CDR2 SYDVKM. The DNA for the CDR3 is TGTGCCAGCAGTTGGACTAGCGGGAGGGCCTTCTCCTACAATGAGCAGTTCTTC. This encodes CASSWTSGRAFSYNEQFF.

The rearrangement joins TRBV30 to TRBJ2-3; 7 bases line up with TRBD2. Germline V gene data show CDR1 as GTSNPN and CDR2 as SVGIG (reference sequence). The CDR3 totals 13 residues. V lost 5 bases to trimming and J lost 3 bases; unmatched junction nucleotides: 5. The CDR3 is CAWGEGGTDTQYF. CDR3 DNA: TGTGCCTGGGGGGAGGGCGGGACAGATACGCAGTATTTT.

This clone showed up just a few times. This chain's CDR3 is CASSVGTSGGGTDTQYF. The CDR3 DNA reads TGTGCCAGCAGCGTAGGGACTAGCGGGGGTGGTACAGATACGCAGTATTTT. The chain links TRBV9 to TRBJ2-3; 13 nucleotides match TRBD2. CDR3 size: 17 residues. Unmatched junction bases numbered 4, after V lost 0 bases and J lost 3 bases. Germline V gene data show CDR1 as SGDLS and CDR2 as YYNGEE.

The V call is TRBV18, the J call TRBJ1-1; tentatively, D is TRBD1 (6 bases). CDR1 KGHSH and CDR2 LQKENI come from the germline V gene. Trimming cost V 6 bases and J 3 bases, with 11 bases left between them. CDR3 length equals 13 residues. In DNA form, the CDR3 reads TGTGCCAGCTCCCGACAGGAGCACACTGAAGCTTTCTTT. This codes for CASSRQEHTEAFF.

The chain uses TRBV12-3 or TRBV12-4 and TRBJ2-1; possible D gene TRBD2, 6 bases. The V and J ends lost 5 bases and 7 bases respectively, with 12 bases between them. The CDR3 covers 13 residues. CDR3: CASSRGRYNEQFF. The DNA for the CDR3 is TGTGCCAGCAGTCGGGGGAGGTATAATGAGCAGTTCTTC.

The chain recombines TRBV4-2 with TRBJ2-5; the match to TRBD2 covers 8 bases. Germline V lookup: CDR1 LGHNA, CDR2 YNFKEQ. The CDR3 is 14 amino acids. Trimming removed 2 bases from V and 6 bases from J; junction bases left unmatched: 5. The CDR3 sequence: CASSQNGGAKTQYF. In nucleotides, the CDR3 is TGTGCCAGCAGCCAAAACGGGGGGGCCAAGACCCAGTACTTC.

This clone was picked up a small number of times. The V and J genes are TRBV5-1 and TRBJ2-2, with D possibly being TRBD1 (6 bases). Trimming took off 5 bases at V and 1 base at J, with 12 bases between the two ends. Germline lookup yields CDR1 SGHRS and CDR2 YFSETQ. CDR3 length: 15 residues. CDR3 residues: CASRPRQVNTGELFF. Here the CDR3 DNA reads TGCGCCAGCAGACCCCGACAGGTGAACACCGGGGAGCTGTTTTTT.

The CDR3: CASASGSTNEKLFF. The CDR3 coding sequence is TGTGCCAGCGCGTCAGGCTCGACTAATGAAAAACTGTTTTTT. The J gene is TRBJ1-4, the V gene TRBV25-1; D is unresolved. Trimming left V 8 bases short and J 2 bases short, with 12 bases between. The germline V gene has CDR1 MGHDK and CDR2 SYGVNS. The CDR3 extends over 14 amino acids. Looking up the rest from reference TRBV25-1 and TRBJ1-4 gives the full variable domain: EADIYQTPRYLVIGTGKKITLECSQTMGHDKMYWYQQDPGMELHLIHYSYGVNSTEKGDLSSESTVSRIRTEHFPLTLESARPSHTSQYLCASASGSTNEKLFFGSGTQLSVL.

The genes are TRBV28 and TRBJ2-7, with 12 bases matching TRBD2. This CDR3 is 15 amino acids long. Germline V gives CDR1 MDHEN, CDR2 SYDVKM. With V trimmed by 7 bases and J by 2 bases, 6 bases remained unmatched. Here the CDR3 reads CASTPTSGGTYEQYF. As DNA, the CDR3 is TGTGCCAGCACTCCCACTAGCGGGGGGACCTACGAGCAGTACTTC.

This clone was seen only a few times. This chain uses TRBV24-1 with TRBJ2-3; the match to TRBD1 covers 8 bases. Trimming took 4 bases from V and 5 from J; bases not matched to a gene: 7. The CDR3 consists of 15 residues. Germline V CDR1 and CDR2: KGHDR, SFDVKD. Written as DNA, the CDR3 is TGTGCCACCAGTGAAACCCGGGACAGGCAAGATACGCAGTATTTT. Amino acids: CATSETRDRQDTQYF.

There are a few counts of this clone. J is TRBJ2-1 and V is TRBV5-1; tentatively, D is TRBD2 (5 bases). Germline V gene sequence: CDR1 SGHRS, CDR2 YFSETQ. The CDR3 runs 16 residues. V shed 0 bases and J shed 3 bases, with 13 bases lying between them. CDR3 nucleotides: TGCGCCAGCAGCTTGGTGGTGGGAGAAGTCTACAATGAGCAGTTCTTC. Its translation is CASSLVVGEVYNEQFF.

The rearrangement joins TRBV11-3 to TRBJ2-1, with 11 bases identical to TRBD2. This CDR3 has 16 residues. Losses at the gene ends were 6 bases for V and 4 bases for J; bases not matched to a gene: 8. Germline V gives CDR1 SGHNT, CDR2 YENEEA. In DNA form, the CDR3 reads TGTGCCAGCAGTTATAGGGGGACTAGCGGATACAATGAGCAGTTCTTC. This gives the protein CASSYRGTSGYNEQFF.

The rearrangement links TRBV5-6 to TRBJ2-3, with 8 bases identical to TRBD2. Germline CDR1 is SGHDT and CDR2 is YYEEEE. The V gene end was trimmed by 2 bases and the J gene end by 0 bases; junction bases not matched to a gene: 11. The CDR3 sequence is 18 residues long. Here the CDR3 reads CASSFLREVSTSTDTQYF. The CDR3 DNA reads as TGTGCCAGCAGCTTCCTGCGGGAGGTGTCTACGAGCACAGATACGCAGTATTTT.

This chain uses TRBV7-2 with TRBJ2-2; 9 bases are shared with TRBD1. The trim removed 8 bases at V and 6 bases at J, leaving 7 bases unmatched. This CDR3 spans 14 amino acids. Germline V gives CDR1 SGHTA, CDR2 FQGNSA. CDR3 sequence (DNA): TGTGCCAGCGGGGGACAGGGTGGGGCCGGGGAGCTGTTTTTT. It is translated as CASGGQGGAGELFF.

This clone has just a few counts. CDR3 sequence reads: CASSVDPGGLGMGETQYF. CDR3 DNA sequence: TGTGCCAGCAGCGTAGATCCGGGGGGGCTGGGTATGGGAGAGACCCAGTACTTC. The chain links TRBV9 to TRBJ2-5, with 8 bases aligning to TRBD2. The CDR3 spans 18 residues. CDR1 is SGDLS, CDR2 YYNGEE, per germline. The V gene end was trimmed by 0 bases and the J gene end by 4 bases; junction bases not matched to a gene: 14.

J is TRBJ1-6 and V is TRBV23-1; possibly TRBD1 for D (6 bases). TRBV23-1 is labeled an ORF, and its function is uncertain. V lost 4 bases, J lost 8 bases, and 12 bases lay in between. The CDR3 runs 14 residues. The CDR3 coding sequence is TGCGCCAGCAGTCTTTGGGGGCGGGATTCACCCCTCCACTTT. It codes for CASSLWGRDSPLHF.

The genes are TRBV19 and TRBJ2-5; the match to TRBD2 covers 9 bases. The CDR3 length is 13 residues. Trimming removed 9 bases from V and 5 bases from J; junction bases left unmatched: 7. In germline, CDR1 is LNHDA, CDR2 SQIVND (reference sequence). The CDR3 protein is CASAGTSIETQYF. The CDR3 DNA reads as TGTGCCAGCGCCGGGACTAGCATCGAGACCCAGTACTTC.

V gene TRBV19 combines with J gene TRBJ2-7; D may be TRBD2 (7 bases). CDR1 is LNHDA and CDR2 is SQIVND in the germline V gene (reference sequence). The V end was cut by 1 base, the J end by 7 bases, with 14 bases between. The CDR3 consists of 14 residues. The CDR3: CASSIAGGLGEQYF. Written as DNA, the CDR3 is TGTGCCAGTAGTATAGCGGGGGGCCTAGGAGAGCAGTACTTC.

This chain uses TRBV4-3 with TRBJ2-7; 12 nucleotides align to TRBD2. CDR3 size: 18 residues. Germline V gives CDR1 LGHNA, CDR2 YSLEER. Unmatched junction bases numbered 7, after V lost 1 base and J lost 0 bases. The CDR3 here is CASSQVASGGASSYEQYF. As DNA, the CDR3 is TGCGCCAGCAGCCAAGTTGCTAGCGGGGGGGCTTCCTCCTACGAGCAGTACTTC.

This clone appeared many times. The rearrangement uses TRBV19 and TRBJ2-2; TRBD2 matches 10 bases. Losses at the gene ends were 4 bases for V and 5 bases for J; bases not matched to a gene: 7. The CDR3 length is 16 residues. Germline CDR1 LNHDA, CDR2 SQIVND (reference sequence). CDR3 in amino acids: CASSTRLAGRTGELFF. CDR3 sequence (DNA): TGTGCCAGTAGTACCCGACTAGCGGGTCGTACCGGGGAGCTGTTTTTT.

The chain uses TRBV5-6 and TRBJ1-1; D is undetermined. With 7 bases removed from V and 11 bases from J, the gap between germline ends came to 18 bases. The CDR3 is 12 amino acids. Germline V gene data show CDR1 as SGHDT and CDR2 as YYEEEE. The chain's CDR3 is CASSTFGREAFF. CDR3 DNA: TGTGCCAGCTCTACTTTTGGGAGGGAGGCTTTCTTT.

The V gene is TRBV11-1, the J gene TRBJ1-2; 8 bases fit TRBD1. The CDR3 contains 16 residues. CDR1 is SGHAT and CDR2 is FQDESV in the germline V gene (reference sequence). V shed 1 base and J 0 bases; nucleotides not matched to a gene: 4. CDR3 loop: CASSLGQGRANYGYTF. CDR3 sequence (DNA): TGTGCCAGCAGCTTAGGACAGGGGCGAGCTAACTATGGCTACACCTTC.

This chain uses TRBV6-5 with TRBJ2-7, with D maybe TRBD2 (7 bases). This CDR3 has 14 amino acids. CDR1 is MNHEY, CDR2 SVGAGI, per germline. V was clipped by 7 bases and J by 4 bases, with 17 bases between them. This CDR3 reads CASKGGRVKYEQYF. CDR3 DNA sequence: TGTGCCAGCAAGGGGGGGCGGGTGAAATACGAGCAGTACTTC.

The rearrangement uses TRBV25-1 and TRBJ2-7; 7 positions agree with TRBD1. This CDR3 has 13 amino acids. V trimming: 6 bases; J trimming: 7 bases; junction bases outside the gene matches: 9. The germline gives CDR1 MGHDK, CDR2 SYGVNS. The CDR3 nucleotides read TGTGCCAGCAGAGACAGGGTACTAGGAGAGCAGTACTTC. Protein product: CASRDRVLGEQYF.

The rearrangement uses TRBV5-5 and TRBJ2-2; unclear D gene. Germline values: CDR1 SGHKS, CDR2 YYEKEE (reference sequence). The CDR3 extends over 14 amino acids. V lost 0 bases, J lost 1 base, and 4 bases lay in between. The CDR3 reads CASSLALNTGELFF. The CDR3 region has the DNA TGTGCCAGCAGCTTGGCCTTGAACACCGGGGAGCTGTTTTTT.

The CDR3 protein is CASRRGQGVYEQYF. The CDR3 DNA sequence: TGTGCCAGCAGAAGGGGACAAGGGGTATACGAGCAGTACTTC. The chain recombines TRBV6-5 with TRBJ2-7; the D gene is possibly TRBD1 (6 bases). Germline CDR1 and CDR2: MNHEY and SVGAGI. This CDR3 is built from 14 residues. V was trimmed by 6 bases and J by 4 bases, leaving 16 bases between them.

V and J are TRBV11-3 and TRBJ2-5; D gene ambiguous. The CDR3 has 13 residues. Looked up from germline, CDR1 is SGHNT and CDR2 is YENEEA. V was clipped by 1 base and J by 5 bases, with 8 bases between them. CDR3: CASSLGPGETQYF. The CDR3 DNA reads TGTGCCAGCAGCTTAGGGCCCGGGGAGACCCAGTACTTC. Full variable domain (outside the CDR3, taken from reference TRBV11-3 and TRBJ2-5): EAGVVQSPRYKIIEKKQPVAFWCNPISGHNTLYWYLQNLGQGPELLIRYENEEAVDDSQLPKDRFSAERLKGVDSTLKIQPAELGDSAVYLCASSLGPGETQYFGPGTRLLVL.